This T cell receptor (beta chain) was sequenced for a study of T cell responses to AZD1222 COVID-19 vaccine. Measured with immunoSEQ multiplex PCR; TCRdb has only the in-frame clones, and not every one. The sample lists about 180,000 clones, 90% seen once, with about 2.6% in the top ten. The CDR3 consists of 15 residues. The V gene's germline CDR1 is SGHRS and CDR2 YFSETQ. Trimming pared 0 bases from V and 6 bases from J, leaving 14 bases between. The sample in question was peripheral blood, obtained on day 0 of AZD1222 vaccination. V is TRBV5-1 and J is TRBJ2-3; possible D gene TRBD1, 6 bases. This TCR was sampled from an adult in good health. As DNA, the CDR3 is TGCGCCAGCAGCTTGGCGGGACATTCTAAGGATACGCAGTATTTT. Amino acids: CASSLAGHSKDTQYF.